These 10 T cell receptor beta chains were sequenced from one sample in a study of control samples from healthy donors and cancer patients. Libraries were prepared by immunoSEQ multiplex PCR; TCRdb keeps only in-frame clonotypes and omits some of them. This table holds around 180,000 clones, under 95% found once. Specimen: blood. These receptors all stem from a young woman in good health.

This chain joins TRBV6-5 and TRBJ1-6; no clear D gene. The CDR3 is made up of 14 amino acids. Per the germline V gene, CDR1 is MNHEY and CDR2 is SVGAGI. With 7 bases removed from V and 7 bases from J, the gap between germline ends came to 14 bases. The CDR3 DNA is TGTGCCAGCACCCGATCAGCGTGGAATTCACCCCTCCACTTT. Protein sequence: CASTRSAWNSPLHF.

The chain is built from TRBV27 and TRBJ2-7; D gene unclear. The CDR3 totals 14 residues. In germline, CDR1 is MNHEY, CDR2 SMNVEV (reference sequence). V was clipped by 4 bases and J by 3 bases, with 13 bases between them. The CDR3 DNA follows: TGTGCCAGCAGTTGGTCCTCCCGAGACTACGAGCAGTACTTC. Protein sequence: CASSWSSRDYEQYF.

The chain links TRBV28 to TRBJ1-5; perhaps TRBD1 as D (6 bases). Germline assignment: CDR1 MDHEN and CDR2 SYDVKM. Trimming stripped 6 bases from V and 7 bases from J, with 19 bases between. The CDR3 has 15 residues. The CDR3 is CASSLFSGVHQPQHF. The CDR3 coding sequence is TGTGCCAGCAGCCTTTTTTCAGGGGTCCACCAGCCCCAGCATTTT. The whole variable domain, remainder taken from reference TRBV28 and TRBJ1-5, is DVKVTQSSRYLVKRTGEKVFLECVQDMDHENMFWYRQDPGLGLRLIYFSYDVKMKEKGDIPEGYSVSREKKERFSLILESASTNQTSMYLCASSLFSGVHQPQHFGDGTRLSIL.

The CDR3 reads CASLKGTGPNEQFF. The CDR3 DNA follows: TGTGCCAGCCTCAAAGGGACAGGGCCCAATGAGCAGTTCTTC. V is TRBV27 and J is TRBJ2-1; 9 bases line up with TRBD1. The CDR3 is 14 amino acids. Germline CDR1 MNHEY, CDR2 SMNVEV (reference sequence). V shed 8 bases and J 6 bases; nucleotides not matched to a gene: 8.

The V and J genes are TRBV27 and TRBJ1-4; the match to TRBD1 covers 7 bases. The V segment lost 7 bases and the J segment 8 bases; nucleotides outside the gene matches: 13. The CDR3 sequence is 15 residues long. CDR1 is MNHEY, CDR2 SMNVEV, per germline (reference sequence). The CDR3 region has the DNA TGTGCCAGCAAGGGAGGAAGACAGGGTTACGAAAAACTGTTTTTT. Protein product: CASKGGRQGYEKLFF.

The gene calls are TRBV19 and TRBJ1-1; a possible D gene is TRBD1 (6 bases). Trimming shortened V by 5 bases and J by 3 bases, and 13 bases separated the two germline ends. The germline gives CDR1 LNHDA, CDR2 SQIVND (reference sequence). The CDR3 is 14 amino acids. CDR3 coding DNA: TGTGCCAGTAGTGTTTTAGGGGGTTACACTGAAGCTTTCTTT. It codes for CASSVLGGYTEAFF. The full variable domain, its missing parts supplied by reference TRBV19 and TRBJ1-1, is DGGITQSPKYLFRKEGQNVTLSCEQNLNHDAMYWYRQDPGQGLRLIYYSQIVNDFQKGDIAEGYSVSREKKESFPLTVTSAQKNPTAFYLCASSVLGGYTEAFFGQGTRLTVV.

The chain links TRBV5-6 to TRBJ2-5; no firm D call. The CDR3 runs 15 residues. The V gene lost 4 bases and the J gene lost 1 base, with 14 bases spanning the gap. The germline V gene encodes CDR1 SGHDT and CDR2 YYEEEE. CDR3 region: CASSEGRILQETQYF. The CDR3 nucleotides are TGTGCCAGCAGCGAAGGGCGCATCCTCCAAGAGACCCAGTACTTC. The full variable domain, with the rest looked up from reference TRBV5-6 and TRBJ2-5, is DAGVTQSPTHLIKTRGQQVTLRCSPKSGHDTVSWYQQALGQGPQFIFQYYEEEERQRGNFPDRFSGHQFPNYSSELNVNALLLGDSALYLCASSEGRILQETQYFGPGTRLLVL.

The chain has TRBV27 and TRBJ1-6, with unresolved D. V was shortened by 4 bases and J by 9 bases, with 19 bases between the two germline ends. Germline V gene lookup returns CDR1 MNHEY and CDR2 SMNVEV (reference sequence). This CDR3 contains 16 residues. CDR3 bases: TGTGCCAGCAGTTCGATGGACGGGATTGGTCTTTCACCCCTCCACTTT. Protein product: CASSSMDGIGLSPLHF.

The chain uses TRBV18 and TRBJ2-3; D possibly matches TRBD1 or TRBD2 (5 bases each). The CDR3 runs to 14 residues. From germline, CDR1 is KGHSH and CDR2 LQKENI. The V end was cut by 2 bases, the J end by 6 bases, with 12 bases between. CDR3 coding DNA: TGTGCCAGCTCACCATTGACAGAGGGGGATACGCAGTATTTT. Protein: CASSPLTEGDTQYF.

V is TRBV25-1 and J is TRBJ2-1, with D tentatively TRBD1 or TRBD2 (5 bases each). V lost 2 bases and J 0 bases, leaving 8 bases between the germline ends. This CDR3 contains 15 residues. The V gene's germline CDR1 is MGHDK and CDR2 SYGVNS. The CDR3: CASSESGGSYNEQFF. In DNA form, the CDR3 reads TGTGCCAGCAGTGAAAGTGGGGGCTCCTACAATGAGCAGTTCTTC.